These T cell receptor beta chains were read from a single sample in a study of molecular identifiers for immune sequencing clone quantification. Using its own MiXCR run on the PCR reads, TCRdb lists one record per CDR3 protein. The data show about 640,000 distinct CDR3 sequences, with 20% seen just once and roughly 0.85% held by the top ten. The sample taken for sequencing was naive CD8+ T cells from blood, with Jurkat cell RNA spiked in. The receptors were gathered from a human donor in good health. Some libraries in this study had Jurkat cell RNA spiked in. Both conserved end residues are trimmed from each CDR3. Each record gives: CDR3 protein, CDR3 length, V gene, D gene, J gene. D genes are given only for firm matches.

cdr3_aa: ASSQAGYNEQS; cdr3_length: 11; v_call: TRBV3-1; d_call: NA; j_call: TRBJ2-1
cdr3_aa: ASSPGHLNEQF; cdr3_length: 11; v_call: TRBV7-6; d_call: NA; j_call: TRBJ2-1
cdr3_aa: ASSTEARTYSNQPQH; cdr3_length: 15; v_call: TRBV19; d_call: NA; j_call: TRBJ1-5
cdr3_aa: ASSQEDRVSYNEQF; cdr3_length: 14; v_call: TRBV4-2; d_call: TRBD1; j_call: TRBJ2-1
cdr3_aa: ASSQEDHRAFREQY; cdr3_length: 14; v_call: TRBV3-1; d_call: NA; j_call: TRBJ2-7
cdr3_aa: SVKSGPATDTQY; cdr3_length: 12; v_call: TRBV29-1; d_call: NA; j_call: TRBJ2-3
cdr3_aa: ASSPKQGNTEAF; cdr3_length: 12; v_call: TRBV13; d_call: NA; j_call: TRBJ1-1
cdr3_aa: ASKIAGDYNEQF; cdr3_length: 12; v_call: TRBV6-2/TRBV6-3; d_call: TRBD2; j_call: TRBJ2-1
cdr3_aa: ASSQGPLFAGVPSYEQY; cdr3_length: 17; v_call: TRBV4-3; d_call: TRBD2; j_call: TRBJ2-7
cdr3_aa: ASSNLAGTDTQY; cdr3_length: 12; v_call: TRBV6-5; d_call: TRBD2; j_call: TRBJ2-3
cdr3_aa: ASRPGQGPPNYGYT; cdr3_length: 14; v_call: TRBV6-2/TRBV6-3; d_call: TRBD1; j_call: TRBJ1-2
cdr3_aa: SARDLEAGSTDTQY; cdr3_length: 14; v_call: TRBV20-1; d_call: TRBD2; j_call: TRBJ2-3
cdr3_aa: ASSPSTGFAIYGYT; cdr3_length: 14; v_call: TRBV12-3/TRBV12-4; d_call: TRBD1; j_call: TRBJ1-2
cdr3_aa: ASSLNALPNTEAF; cdr3_length: 13; v_call: TRBV27; d_call: NA; j_call: TRBJ1-1
cdr3_aa: SVDGTEAF; cdr3_length: 8; v_call: TRBV29-1; d_call: NA; j_call: TRBJ1-1
cdr3_aa: ASSLLQGPGQPQH; cdr3_length: 13; v_call: TRBV27; d_call: NA; j_call: TRBJ1-5
cdr3_aa: SARGPPSTDTQY; cdr3_length: 12; v_call: TRBV20-1; d_call: NA; j_call: TRBJ2-3
cdr3_aa: ASSFRQGASYNEQF; cdr3_length: 14; v_call: TRBV11-2; d_call: TRBD1; j_call: TRBJ2-1
cdr3_aa: ASSHGFSYEQY; cdr3_length: 11; v_call: TRBV6-2/TRBV6-3; d_call: NA; j_call: TRBJ2-7
cdr3_aa: ATSDFGGDEQF; cdr3_length: 11; v_call: TRBV24-1; d_call: NA; j_call: TRBJ2-1
cdr3_aa: ATSDSGLAGELF; cdr3_length: 12; v_call: TRBV24-1; d_call: NA; j_call: TRBJ2-2
cdr3_aa: ASSPQGFIETQY; cdr3_length: 12; v_call: TRBV9; d_call: NA; j_call: TRBJ2-5
cdr3_aa: ASSSLPGRMDEQF; cdr3_length: 13; v_call: TRBV27; d_call: TRBD2; j_call: TRBJ2-1
cdr3_aa: ASSQGSDEQY; cdr3_length: 10; v_call: TRBV3-1; d_call: NA; j_call: TRBJ2-7
cdr3_aa: ASSVRGTEAF; cdr3_length: 10; v_call: TRBV6-5; d_call: TRBD1; j_call: TRBJ1-1